This paragraph reports one T cell receptor (beta chain). Its antigen remains unknown. This specimen belongs to a study of T cell responses to AZD1222 COVID-19 vaccine. With 2 bases clipped from V and 2 bases from J, the junction kept 4 bases outside the gene matches. This CDR3 is built from 16 residues. Germline lookup yields CDR1 KGHSH and CDR2 LQKENI. Assay: immunoSEQ multiplex PCR; the TCRdb copy retains only in-frame clones and omits some. The top ten clones hold approximately 7% of a sample with roughly 97,000 clones, approximately 90% of them seen once. Study results and caveats: Sampled repertoires all dated from after the peak T cell response. Spike was spanned by vaccine-associated CD4 TCRs, with dominance at 160-218 and 743-854.

The sample in question was peripheral blood, obtained on day 0 of AZD1222 vaccination. The sequence was obtained from an adult in good health. V gene TRBV18 combines with J gene TRBJ2-5, with TRBD2 matching over 11 bases. This CDR3 is CASSPWLAGGQETQYF. The CDR3 coding sequence is TGTGCCAGCTCACCATGGCTAGCGGGGGGTCAAGAGACCCAGTACTTC.